This TCR beta chain was sequenced during a study of blood T cells in healthy people across ages (dated by TCRdb to about 2015). General notes on the study: In model experiments, template switching captured about one uniquely barcoded TCR beta cDNA molecule for every two T cells. To track age-related changes in TCR beta repertoire diversity, the study relied on deep sequencing normalized with unique cDNA molecular identifiers. The donors were split into four age groups: young (average around 15 years), middle-aged (roughly 40), aged (roughly 65) and long-lived (approximately 80). To avoid experimental bias, donors of different ages were randomly spread across the sequencing lanes. For two donors (one aged 18 to 29 and one aged 80 or older), the study analyzed two additional independent replicas of 1 million unique cDNA reads from the same blood draw. The full study reports these points: Compared with the aged group, the long-lived group had more naive CD4+ T cells, fewer expanded clones and increased TCR diversity, suggesting age selection. Conclusive comparison of naive and antigen-experienced compartments was prevented by the profiling of bulk unsorted PBMCs. Estimates of total diversity based on one million sequenced T cells were considered lower bounds and underestimates. As age increased, observed TCR beta diversity per million T cells dropped in a roughly linear way, and a significant reduction was already evident by age about 40. Because donor CMV infection status was unknown, age-related changes in expanded clonotypes were potentially confounded. There was a strong correlation between observed TCR beta diversity and the percentage of naive T cells measured by flow cytometry.

Systemically healthy Caucasian individuals from Russia, over 30 in total and aged about 6 to 95 years, were included as donors. Approximately 10 milliliters of peripheral blood were collected from each donor into EDTA-treated Vacutainer tubes. Ficoll-Paque density-gradient centrifugation was used to isolate PBMCs, with at least 7 million obtained per sample. Trizol reagent was used to extract total RNA from PBMCs, with at least 5 micrograms per sample. The percentages of naive CD45RAhigh/CD27high T cells were determined by flow cytometry on a PBMC aliquot from every donor. Of note for this clonotype: The antigen it recognizes is unknown. No much larger clone is present one base from it, and per-base qualities are unavailable.

Library preparation was by 5' RACE. The instrument was an Illumina HiSeq 2500. A second roughly 6 to 11 cycle PCR used a sample-barcoded 5' primer and a J-beta primer mix. A unique molecular identifier was introduced onto each TCR beta cDNA molecule by a template-switch 5' adaptor carrying 12 random nucleotides. Each sample yielded at least 2.5 million CDR3-containing paired-end reads. All of the RNA was converted into first-strand cDNA using the Mint cDNA synthesis kit, with a TRBC-specific oligonucleotide serving as the primer. After uracil-DNA glycosylase treatment, a first 18-cycle PCR used universal primers M1SS and BC2_uni_R on all cDNA. As for how the authors treated the data: Normalization of each sample was performed by random selection of 1 million high-quality reads, each carrying a distinct molecular identifier. Reads with shared molecular identifiers were discarded instead of being binned into consensus sequences. MiTCR, run with a Q25 quality threshold and the strictest error-elimination algorithm, handled CDR3 identification, clonotype clustering and error correction. Lower-bound total TCR beta diversity was estimated with a nonparametric unseen species model using Euler transformation. Using fastp at Q25 and MiXCR, TCRdb reprocessed the public reads and kept productive beta chains. Rows are unified per CDR3 protein, each entry keeping the most common DNA and genes. TCRdb's processing, not the authors' own work, is the source of the V and J calls. This sample holds about 640,000 distinct CDR3 sequences; 58% were observed only once. The top ten constitute over 30% of the sample.

The germline ends are 11 bases apart after V is trimmed by 0 bases and J by 5 bases. The CDR3 contains 14 residues, cysteine and phenylalanine counted. CDR3 DNA only is kept here, 42 bases in frame from base 1. From the germline V gene, CDR1 is KGHSH and CDR2 is LQKENI. The clonotype originates from a man aged 60-69 years in good health. Recombination connected TRBV18 to TRBJ2-7; the D gene assignment is ambiguous. The sample was blood. The CDR3 in this case is CASSPPILLDEQYF. The DNA sequence is as follows: TGTGCCAGCTCACCACCTATCCTCTTAGACGAGCAGTACTTC.